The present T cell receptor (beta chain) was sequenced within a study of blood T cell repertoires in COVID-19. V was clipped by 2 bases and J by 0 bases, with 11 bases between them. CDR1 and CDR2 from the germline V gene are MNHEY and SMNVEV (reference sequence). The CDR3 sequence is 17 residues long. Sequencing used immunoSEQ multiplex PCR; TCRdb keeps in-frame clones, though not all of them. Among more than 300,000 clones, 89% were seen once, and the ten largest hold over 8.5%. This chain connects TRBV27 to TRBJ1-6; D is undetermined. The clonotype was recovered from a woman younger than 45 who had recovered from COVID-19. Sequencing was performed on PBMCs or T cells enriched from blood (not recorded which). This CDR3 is CASSLIRGSSYNSPLHF. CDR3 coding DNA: TGTGCCAGCAGTTTAATCCGAGGGAGCTCCTATAATTCACCCCTCCACTTT.